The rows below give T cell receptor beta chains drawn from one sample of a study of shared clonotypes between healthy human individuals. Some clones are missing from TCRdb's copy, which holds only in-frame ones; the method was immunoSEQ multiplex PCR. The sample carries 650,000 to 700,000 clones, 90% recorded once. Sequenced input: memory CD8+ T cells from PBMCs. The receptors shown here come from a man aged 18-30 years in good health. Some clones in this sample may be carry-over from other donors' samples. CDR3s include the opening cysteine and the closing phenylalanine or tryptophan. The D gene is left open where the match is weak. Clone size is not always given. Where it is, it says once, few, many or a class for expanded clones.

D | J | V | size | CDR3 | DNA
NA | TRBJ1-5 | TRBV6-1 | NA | CASREDHSNQPQHF | TGTGCCAGCAGAGAAGACCATAGCAATCAGCCCCAGCATTTT
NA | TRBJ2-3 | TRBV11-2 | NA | CASSFSDTQYF | TGTGCCAGCAGCTTCTCAGATACGCAGTATTTT
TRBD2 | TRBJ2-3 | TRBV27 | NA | CASGPLASGNPDTQYF | TGTGCCAGCGGCCCCCTGGCTAGCGGGAACCCAGATACGCAGTATTTT
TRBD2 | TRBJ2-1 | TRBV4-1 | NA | CASSQDRNLAGMMRNEQFF | TGCGCCAGCAGCCAAGATAGGAATCTAGCGGGTATGATGAGGAATGAGCAGTTCTTC
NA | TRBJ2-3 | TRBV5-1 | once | CASSPRLGGPDTQYF | TGCGCCAGCAGCCCCCGATTGGGGGGGCCAGATACGCAGTATTTT
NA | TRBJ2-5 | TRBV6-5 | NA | CATTDSRETQYF | TGTGCCACAACGGACAGTCGGGAGACCCAGTACTTC
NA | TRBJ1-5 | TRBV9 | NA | CASSLDRDQPQHF | TGTGCCAGCAGCTTGGACAGAGATCAGCCCCAGCATTTT
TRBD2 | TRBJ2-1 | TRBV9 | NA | CASSASGGDEQFF | TGTGCCAGCAGCGCTAGCGGGGGCGATGAGCAGTTCTTC
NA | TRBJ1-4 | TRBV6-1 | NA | CAGREEDEKLFF | TGTGCTGGCAGGGAGGAGGATGAAAAACTGTTTTTT
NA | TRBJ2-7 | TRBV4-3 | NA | CASSPAAAARERQYF | TGCGCCAGCAGCCCCGCCGCGGCGGCACGCGAGCGGCAGTACTTC
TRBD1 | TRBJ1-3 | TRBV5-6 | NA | CASSLLEQGLNTIYF | TGTGCCAGCAGCCTCCTTGAACAGGGGTTGAACACCATATATTTT
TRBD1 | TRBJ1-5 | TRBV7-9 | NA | CASSPLLGTGLNQPQHF | TGTGCCAGCAGCCCATTGCTAGGGACAGGACTCAATCAGCCCCAGCATTTT
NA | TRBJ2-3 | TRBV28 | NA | CASSPGDGVDTQYF | TGTGCCAGCAGTCCAGGGGATGGGGTAGATACGCAGTATTTT